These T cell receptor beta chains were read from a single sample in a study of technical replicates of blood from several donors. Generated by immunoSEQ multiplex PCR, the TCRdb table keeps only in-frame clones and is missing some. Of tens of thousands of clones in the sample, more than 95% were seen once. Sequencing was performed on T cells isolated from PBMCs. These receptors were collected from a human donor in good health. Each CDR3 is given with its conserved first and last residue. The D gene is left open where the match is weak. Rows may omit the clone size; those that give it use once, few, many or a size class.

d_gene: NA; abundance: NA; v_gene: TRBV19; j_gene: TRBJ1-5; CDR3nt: TGTGCCAGTAAGTCAAGGACAAATAGCAATCAGCCCCAGCATTTT; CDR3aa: CASKSRTNSNQPQHF
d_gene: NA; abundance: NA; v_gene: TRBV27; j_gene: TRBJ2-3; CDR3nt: TGTGCCAGCAGTGTTTTGAGTGGAGGCAAGACGCAGTATTTT; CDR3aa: CASSVLSGGKTQYF
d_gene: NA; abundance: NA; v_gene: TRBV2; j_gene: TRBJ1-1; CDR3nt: TGTGCCAGCATCCCTTTGAACACTGAAGCTTTCTTT; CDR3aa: CASIPLNTEAFF
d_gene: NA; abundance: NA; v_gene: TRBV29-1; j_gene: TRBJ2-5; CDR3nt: TGCAGCGTCGAAGGGACTTTCCAAGAGACCCAGTACTTC; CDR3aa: CSVEGTFQETQYF
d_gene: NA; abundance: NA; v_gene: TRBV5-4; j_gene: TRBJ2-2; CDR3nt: TGTGCCAGCAGCCTGTTTGAGCGGGTGAGCACCGGGGAGCTGTTTTTT; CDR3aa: CASSLFERVSTGELFF
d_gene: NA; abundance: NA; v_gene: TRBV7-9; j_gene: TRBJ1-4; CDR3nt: TGTGCCAGCAGCTTATTCTCAGGGCCCTCCGATGAAAAACTGTTTTTT; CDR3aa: CASSLFSGPSDEKLFF
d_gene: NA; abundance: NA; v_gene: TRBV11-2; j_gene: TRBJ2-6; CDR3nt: TGTGCCAGCAGCGACCGATTAGCAGGGTCCCACTCTGGGGCCAACGTCCTGACTTTC; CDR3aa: CASSDRLAGSHSGANVLTF
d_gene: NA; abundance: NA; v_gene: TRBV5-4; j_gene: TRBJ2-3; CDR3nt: TGTGCCAGCAGCCTGGACTTCTACACAGATACGCAGTATTTT; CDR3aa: CASSLDFYTDTQYF
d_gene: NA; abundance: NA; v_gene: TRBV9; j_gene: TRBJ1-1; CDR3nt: TGTGCCAGCAGCGTAGGGAGGGGTTCTGAAGCTTTCTTT; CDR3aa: CASSVGRGSEAFF
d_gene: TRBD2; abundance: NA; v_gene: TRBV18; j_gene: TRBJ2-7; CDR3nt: TGTGCCAGCTCACCACCGGGACTAGCGGACAAGTCTTACGAGCAGTACTTC; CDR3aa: CASSPPGLADKSYEQYF
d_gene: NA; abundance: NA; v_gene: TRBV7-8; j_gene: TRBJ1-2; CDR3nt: TGTGCCAGCAGCGGGGGGGTCCTGGCTAACGGAGGCTACACCTTC; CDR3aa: CASSGGVLANGGYTF
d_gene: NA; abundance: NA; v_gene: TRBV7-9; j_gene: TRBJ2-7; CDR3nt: TGTGCCAGCAGCCTCGGTGTCGGGGATCAGCAGTACTTC; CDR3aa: CASSLGVGDQQYF
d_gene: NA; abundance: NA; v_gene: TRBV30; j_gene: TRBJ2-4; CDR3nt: TGTGCCTGGAGTGGCAGTAACATTCAGTACTTC; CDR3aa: CAWSGSNIQYF
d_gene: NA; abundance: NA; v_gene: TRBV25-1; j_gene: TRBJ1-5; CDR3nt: TGTGCCAGCAGTGCAGGGGTACAGCCCCAGCATTTT; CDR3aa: CASSAGVQPQHF
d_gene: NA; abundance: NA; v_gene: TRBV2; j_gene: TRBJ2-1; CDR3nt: TGTGCCAGCAGGGTGATGGGCAGGGGTGGGGAGCAGTTCTTC; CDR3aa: CASRVMGRGGEQFF
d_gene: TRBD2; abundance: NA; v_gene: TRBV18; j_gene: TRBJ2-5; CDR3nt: TGTGCCAGCTCACCACCTCTGGAAGAGACTAGCGGGAGTGGTGAGACCCAGTACTTC; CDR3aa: CASSPPLEETSGSGETQYF
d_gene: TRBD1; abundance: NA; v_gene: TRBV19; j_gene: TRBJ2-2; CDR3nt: TGTGCCAGTAGTATTAGGACAGGGATGACCGGGGAGCTGTTTTTT; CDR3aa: CASSIRTGMTGELFF
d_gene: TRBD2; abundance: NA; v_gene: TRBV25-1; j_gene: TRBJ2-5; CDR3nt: TGTGCCAGCAGTGAATTCCTAGCGGATGAGACCCAGTACTTC; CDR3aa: CASSEFLADETQYF
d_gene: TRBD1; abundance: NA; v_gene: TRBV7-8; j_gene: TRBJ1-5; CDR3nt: TGTGCCAGCAGCTTACTTCAGGGGGGCGAACAGCCCCAGCATTTT; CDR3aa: CASSLLQGGEQPQHF
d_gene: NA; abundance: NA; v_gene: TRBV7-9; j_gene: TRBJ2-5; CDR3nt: TGTGCCAGCATCCGAAACGGGGGGCTGGCGGAGACCCAGTACTTC; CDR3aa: CASIRNGGLAETQYF
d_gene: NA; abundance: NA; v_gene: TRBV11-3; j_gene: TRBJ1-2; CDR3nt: TGTGCCAGCAGCTTAGAGGGTCCAGGCGGCTACACCTTC; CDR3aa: CASSLEGPGGYTF
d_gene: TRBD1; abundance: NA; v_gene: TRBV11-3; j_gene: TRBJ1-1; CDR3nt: TGTGCCAGCAGCCCAAGACAGGGAGAGTACACTGAAGCTTTCTTT; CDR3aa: CASSPRQGEYTEAFF
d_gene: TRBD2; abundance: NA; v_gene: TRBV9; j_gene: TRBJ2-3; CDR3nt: TGTGCCAGCAGCGTGGCTGGGCTAGCGGGGACAGATACGCAGTATTTT; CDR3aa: CASSVAGLAGTDTQYF
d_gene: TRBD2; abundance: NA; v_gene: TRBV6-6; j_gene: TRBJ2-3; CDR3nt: TGTGCCAGCAGTTTTCCTGGACTAGATGTGTCGGATACGCAGTATTTT; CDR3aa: CASSFPGLDVSDTQYF
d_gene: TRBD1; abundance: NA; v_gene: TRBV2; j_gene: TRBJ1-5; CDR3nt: TGTGCCAGCGCCCTGGGACAGGGCTCCTTGAGCAATCAGCCCCAGCATTTT; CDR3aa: CASALGQGSLSNQPQHF
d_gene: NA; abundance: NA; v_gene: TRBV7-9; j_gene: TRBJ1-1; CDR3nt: TGTGCCAGCAGCACGTCGGACAAGTCGAACACTGAAGCTTTCTTT; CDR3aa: CASSTSDKSNTEAFF
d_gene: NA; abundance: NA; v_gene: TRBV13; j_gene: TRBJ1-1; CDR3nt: TGTGCCAGCAGCTTTCGACAGCTAGAAGCTTTCTTT; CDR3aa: CASSFRQLEAFF
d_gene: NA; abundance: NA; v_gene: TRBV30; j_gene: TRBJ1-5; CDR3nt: TGTGCCTGGAGTATTACAGGCCAGGGTCAGCCCCAGCATTTT; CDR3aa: CAWSITGQGQPQHF
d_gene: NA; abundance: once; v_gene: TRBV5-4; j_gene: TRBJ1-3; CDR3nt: TGTGCCAGCAGCTTGGGACAGCCCTCTGGAAACACCATATATTTT; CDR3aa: CASSLGQPSGNTIYF
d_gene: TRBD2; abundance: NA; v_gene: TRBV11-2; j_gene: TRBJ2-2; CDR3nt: TGTGCCAGCAGGTCGGGACTAGCGGGAGGGCCGCCCGGGGAGCTGTTTTTT; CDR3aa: CASRSGLAGGPPGELFF
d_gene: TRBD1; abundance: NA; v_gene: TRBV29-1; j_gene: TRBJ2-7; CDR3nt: TGCAGCGTTGCAGGGGGCGTCTACGAGCAGTACTTC; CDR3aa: CSVAGGVYEQYF
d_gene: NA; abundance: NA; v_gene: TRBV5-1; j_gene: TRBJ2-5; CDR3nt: TGCGCCAGCAGCTTGGCAGTAGGACTCCAAGAGACCCAGTACTTC; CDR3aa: CASSLAVGLQETQYF
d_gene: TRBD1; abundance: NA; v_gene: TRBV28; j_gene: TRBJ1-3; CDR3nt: TGTGCCAGCAGGTCGCTGCAGGGGGCCGGAAACACCATATATTTT; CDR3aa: CASRSLQGAGNTIYF
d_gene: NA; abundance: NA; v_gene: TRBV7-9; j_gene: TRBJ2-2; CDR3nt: TGTGCCAGCAACACGGGGGGCACGACCGGGGAGCTGTTTTTT; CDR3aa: CASNTGGTTGELFF
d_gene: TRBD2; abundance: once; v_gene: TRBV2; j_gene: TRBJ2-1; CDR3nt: TGTGCCAGCAGTGACAGGAGCGGGAGCTCCTACAATGAGCAGTTCTTC; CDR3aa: CASSDRSGSSYNEQFF
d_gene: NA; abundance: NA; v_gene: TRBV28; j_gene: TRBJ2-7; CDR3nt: TGTGCCAGCAGCTTGACCGGGACTGTAGGTTACGAGCAGTACTTC; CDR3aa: CASSLTGTVGYEQYF
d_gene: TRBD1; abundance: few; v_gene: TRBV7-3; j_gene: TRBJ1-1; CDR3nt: TGTGCCAGCAGCCCGCAGGGGGCTCTGGGCACTGAAGCTTTCTTT; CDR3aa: CASSPQGALGTEAFF
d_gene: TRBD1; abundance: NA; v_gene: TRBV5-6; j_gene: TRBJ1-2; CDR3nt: TGTGCCAGCAGTCAAGAGTGGACAGGGGTTTCGGTTAACTATGGCTACACCTTC; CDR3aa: CASSQEWTGVSVNYGYTF
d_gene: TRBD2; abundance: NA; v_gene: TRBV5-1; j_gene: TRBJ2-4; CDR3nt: TGCGCCAGCAGCTTGGGAGGGACTAGCGGGATTGAAAACATTCAGTACTTC; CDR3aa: CASSLGGTSGIENIQYF
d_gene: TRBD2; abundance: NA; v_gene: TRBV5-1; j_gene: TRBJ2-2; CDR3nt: TGCGCCAGCAGCCCCTGGACTAGCGGCAACACCGGGGAGCTGTTTTTT; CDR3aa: CASSPWTSGNTGELFF
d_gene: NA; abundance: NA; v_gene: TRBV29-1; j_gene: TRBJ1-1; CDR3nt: TGCAGCGTAGCGGGCCGCATGAACACTGAAGCTTTCTTT; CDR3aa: CSVAGRMNTEAFF
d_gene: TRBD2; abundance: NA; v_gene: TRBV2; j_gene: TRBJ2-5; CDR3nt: TGTGCCAGCAGGAGCGGGACCACCCAAGAGACCCAGTACTTC; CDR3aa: CASRSGTTQETQYF
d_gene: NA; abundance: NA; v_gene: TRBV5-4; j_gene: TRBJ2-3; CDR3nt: TGTGCCAGCAGCCGGAGTCGTTCCCTCACAGATACGCAGTATTTT; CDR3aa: CASSRSRSLTDTQYF
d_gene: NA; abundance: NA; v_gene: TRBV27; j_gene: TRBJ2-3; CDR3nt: TGTGCCAGCAGTTACTCGGGGGTGCGGACAGATACGCAGTATTTT; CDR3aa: CASSYSGVRTDTQYF
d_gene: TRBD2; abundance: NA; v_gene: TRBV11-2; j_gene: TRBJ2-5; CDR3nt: TGTGCCAGCAGCCCGAGTTTTCGGGTAATAGCGGGAGAGGTTGAGACCCAGTACTTC; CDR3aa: CASSPSFRVIAGEVETQYF
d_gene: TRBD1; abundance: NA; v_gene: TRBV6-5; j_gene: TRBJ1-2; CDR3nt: TGTGCCAGCAGGGGGACAGGGGCACCTATGAGCTACACCTTC; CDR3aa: CASRGTGAPMSYTF
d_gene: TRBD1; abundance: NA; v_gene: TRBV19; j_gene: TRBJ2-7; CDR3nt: TGTGCCAGTAGTATAGGGACAGGAGCCTACGAGCAGTACTTC; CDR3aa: CASSIGTGAYEQYF
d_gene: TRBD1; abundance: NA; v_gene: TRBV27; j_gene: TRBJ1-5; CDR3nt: TGTGCCAGCTGGGGGACAGGGGGCTATCAGCCCCAGCATTTT; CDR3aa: CASWGTGGYQPQHF
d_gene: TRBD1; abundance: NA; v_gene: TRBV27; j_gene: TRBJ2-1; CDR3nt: TGTGCCAGCAGTTTGGACAGGGCCAATGAGCAGTTCTTC; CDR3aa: CASSLDRANEQFF
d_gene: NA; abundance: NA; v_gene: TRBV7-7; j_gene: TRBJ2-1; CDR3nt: TGTGCTAGCAGACCGACCCGAACAGTGCAGTTCTTC; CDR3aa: CASRPTRTVQFF